The 16 T cell receptor beta chains below come from one sample, sequenced in a study of shared T cell receptors in the human thymus. Sequencing used immunoSEQ multiplex PCR; TCRdb keeps in-frame clones, though not all of them. The sample has hundreds of thousands of clones, about 87% seen once. In addition, the sample was reused for a study of human thymus T cells.

Sequencing input: thymocytes. Receptors originate from a boy in the first two years of life with a congenital heart defect.

This chain joins TRBV28 and TRBJ1-3; D is uncertain. The CDR3 is made up of 15 amino acids. Deletions cut 2 bases from V and 0 bases from J, with 8 bases between. Germline CDR1 and CDR2: MDHEN and SYDVKM. In DNA, the CDR3 is TGTGCCAGCAGTTTAACGTGCTACTCTGGAAACACCATATATTTT. This gives the protein CASSLTCYSGNTIYF.

The CDR3 is CASSAKQGEAFF. DNA for the CDR3: TGTGCCAGCAGCGCCAAACAGGGTGAGGCTTTCTTT. This chain links TRBV9 with TRBJ1-1; maybe TRBD1 (6 bases). Germline V gene sequence: CDR1 SGDLS, CDR2 YYNGEE. V shed 3 bases and J shed 11 bases, with 14 bases lying between them. The CDR3 has 12 amino acids.

This chain uses TRBV4-1 with TRBJ2-1; possible D gene TRBD2, 5 bases. The CDR3 runs to 20 residues. CDR1 and CDR2 (germline): MGHRA, YSYEKL. Trimming removed 4 bases at V and 0 bases at J, with 25 bases between. This CDR3 reads CASSPHERASSSGSYNEQFF. The CDR3 region has the DNA TGCGCCAGCAGCCCTCACGAGAGGGCCTCGTCATCAGGCTCCTACAATGAGCAGTTCTTC.

The chain recombines TRBV27 with TRBJ2-7; 8 nucleotides match TRBD1. V was clipped by 5 bases and J by 3 bases; unmatched bases: 3. CDR3 length: 13 residues. Germline assignment: CDR1 MNHEY and CDR2 SMNVEV (reference sequence). The CDR3 DNA sequence: TGTGCCAGCAGTCGACAGGGGAACTACGAGCAGTACTTC. Amino acids: CASSRQGNYEQYF.

V and J are TRBV27 and TRBJ1-5; no clear D. The CDR3 has 15 amino acids. Germline V gene lookup returns CDR1 MNHEY and CDR2 SMNVEV (reference sequence). V was cut by 6 bases and J by 0 bases, with 12 bases left in between. The CDR3 DNA sequence: TGTGCCAGCAGCCCCACAGCTTATAGCAATCAGCCCCAGCATTTT. The encoded protein is CASSPTAYSNQPQHF.

The chain recombines TRBV18 with TRBJ2-7; TRBD1 matches 9 bases. V shed 8 bases, J shed 3 bases, and the junction held 8 bases outside the gene matches. The CDR3 loop spans 14 amino acids. Germline CDR1 is KGHSH and CDR2 is LQKENI. The DNA for the CDR3 is TGTGCCAGCAGGACAGGGGAAGCAAACTACGAGCAGTACTTC. Amino acid sequence: CASRTGEANYEQYF.

The rearrangement uses TRBV2 and TRBJ2-2; TRBD2 aligns across 8 bases. The germline V gene encodes CDR1 SNHLY and CDR2 FYNNEI. This CDR3 contains 14 residues. V lost 4 bases, J lost 6 bases, and 4 bases stayed unmatched. The CDR3 sequence: CASSGLASSGELFF. The CDR3 DNA reads as TGTGCCAGCAGTGGACTAGCGTCGTCCGGGGAGCTGTTTTTT.

The rearrangement uses TRBV6-6 and TRBJ1-3; 9 bases match TRBD1. CDR3 size: 16 residues. The germline V gene encodes CDR1 MNHNY and CDR2 SVGAGI (reference sequence). V was clipped by 5 bases and J by 2 bases; unmatched bases: 7. The CDR3, as DNA: TGTGCCAGCAGTCCCCCGACAGGGGGAGCTGGAAACACCATATATTTT. Its protein product is CASSPPTGGAGNTIYF.

The chain employs TRBV2 and TRBJ1-1; D gene ambiguous. V was shortened by 2 bases and J by 4 bases, with 5 bases between the two germline ends. Germline assignment: CDR1 SNHLY and CDR2 FYNNEI. This CDR3 has 12 residues. CDR3 amino acids: CASSEQSTEAFF. The CDR3 coding sequence is TGTGCCAGCAGTGAACAGTCCACTGAAGCTTTCTTT.

This chain uses TRBV5-6 with TRBJ2-1, with D tentatively TRBD2 (6 bases). The CDR3 contains 16 residues. CDR1 SGHDT and CDR2 YYEEEE come from the germline V gene. The V end was cut by 4 bases, the J end by 5 bases, with 19 bases between. As DNA, the CDR3 is TGTGCCAGCAGCCTACTTCCGGGACTCCTAGACAATGAGCAGTTCTTC. Translated: CASSLLPGLLDNEQFF.

The rearrangement links TRBV4-1 to TRBJ2-7; 8 bases align to TRBD2. The V gene end was trimmed by 3 bases and the J gene end by 1 base; junction bases not matched to a gene: 8. The CDR3 spans 16 residues. Germline CDR1 is MGHRA and CDR2 is YSYEKL. In DNA form, the CDR3 reads TGCGCCAGCAGCCAGGAGCTAGCGGGTGGGTCCTACGAGCAGTACTTC. Encoded protein: CASSQELAGGSYEQYF.

V and J are TRBV10-2 and TRBJ1-2; D remains unclear. The CDR3 loop spans 13 amino acids. Looked up from germline, CDR1 is WSHSY and CDR2 is SAAADI. Trimming pared 3 bases from V and 5 bases from J, leaving 10 bases between. The CDR3 DNA reads TGCGCCAGCAGTGACCCCAGCGCGTATGGCTACACCTTC. It specifies CASSDPSAYGYTF.

This clone was detected only a few times. The rearrangement links TRBV23-1 to TRBJ2-7, with TRBD2 as a possible D gene (5 bases). TRBV23-1 is an ORF; its function is uncertain. Trimming left V 3 bases short and J 5 bases short, with 17 bases between. The CDR3 totals 15 residues. The CDR3 DNA follows: TGCGCCAGCAGTCACGCGCGAGGGCGGATTAACGAGCAGTACTTC. Translated: CASSHARGRINEQYF.

V and J are TRBV5-1 and TRBJ1-2; weak D call: TRBD1 (6 bases). The germline V gene has CDR1 SGHRS and CDR2 YFSETQ. The CDR3 runs 16 residues. V was shortened by 3 bases and J by 5 bases, with 20 bases between the two germline ends. The CDR3 DNA reads TGCGCCAGCAGCTCTGGACCGGCCGGAACAGGGTATGGCTACACCTTC. This gives the protein CASSSGPAGTGYGYTF. The full variable domain, rest sourced from reference TRBV5-1 and TRBJ1-2, is KAGVTQTPRYLIKTRGQQVTLSCSPISGHRSVSWYQQTPGQGLQFLFEYFSETQRNKGNFPGRFSGRQFSNSRSEMNVSTLELGDSALYLCASSSGPAGTGYGYTFGSGTRLTVV.

This rearrangement joins TRBV7-8 to TRBJ2-2, with 7 bases matching TRBD1. The CDR3 has 16 residues. Germline V gene sequence: CDR1 SGHVS, CDR2 FQNEAQ. V dropped 2 bases and J dropped 6; count of bases not matched to a gene: 9. The CDR3 bases are TGTGCCAGCAGCTTACCTCCGACAGGGCGTCCCGGGGAGCTGTTTTTT. Its protein is CASSLPPTGRPGELFF.

The V call is TRBV9, the J call TRBJ2-2; 11 nucleotides agree with TRBD1. The CDR3 is made up of 19 amino acids. V shed 3 bases, J shed 3 bases, and the junction held 13 bases outside the gene matches. Germline-derived CDR1 and CDR2 are SGDLS and YYNGEE. CDR3 sequence: CASSGVRDRGETYTGELFF. The CDR3 nucleotides are TGTGCCAGCAGCGGGGTGAGGGACAGGGGGGAGACTTACACCGGGGAGCTGTTTTTT.